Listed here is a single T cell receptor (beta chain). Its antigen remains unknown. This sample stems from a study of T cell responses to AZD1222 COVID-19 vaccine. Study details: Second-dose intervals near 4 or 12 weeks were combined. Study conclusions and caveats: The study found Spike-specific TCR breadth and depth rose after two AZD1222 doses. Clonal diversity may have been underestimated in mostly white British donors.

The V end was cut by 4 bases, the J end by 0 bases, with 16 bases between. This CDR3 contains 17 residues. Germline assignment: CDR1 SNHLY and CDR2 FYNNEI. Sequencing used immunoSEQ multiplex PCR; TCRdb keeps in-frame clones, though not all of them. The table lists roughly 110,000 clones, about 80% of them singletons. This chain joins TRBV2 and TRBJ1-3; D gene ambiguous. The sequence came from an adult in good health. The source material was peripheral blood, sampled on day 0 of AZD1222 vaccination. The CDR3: CASSVVGRSSSGNTIYF. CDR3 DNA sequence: TGTGCCAGCAGTGTGGTTGGCAGGAGCAGCTCTGGAAACACCATATATTTT.